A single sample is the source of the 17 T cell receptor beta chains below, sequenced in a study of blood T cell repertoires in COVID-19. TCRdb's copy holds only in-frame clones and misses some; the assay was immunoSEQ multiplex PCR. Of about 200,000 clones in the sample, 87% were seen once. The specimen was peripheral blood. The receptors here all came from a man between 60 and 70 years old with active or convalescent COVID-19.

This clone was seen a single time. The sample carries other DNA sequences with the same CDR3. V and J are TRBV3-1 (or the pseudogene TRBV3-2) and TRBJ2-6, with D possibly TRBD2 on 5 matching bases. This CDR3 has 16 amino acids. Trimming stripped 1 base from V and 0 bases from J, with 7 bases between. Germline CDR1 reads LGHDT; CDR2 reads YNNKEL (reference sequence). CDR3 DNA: TGTGCCAGCAGCCAAGTAGGGAGCTCTGGGGCCAACGTCCTGACTTTC. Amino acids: CASSQVGSSGANVLTF.

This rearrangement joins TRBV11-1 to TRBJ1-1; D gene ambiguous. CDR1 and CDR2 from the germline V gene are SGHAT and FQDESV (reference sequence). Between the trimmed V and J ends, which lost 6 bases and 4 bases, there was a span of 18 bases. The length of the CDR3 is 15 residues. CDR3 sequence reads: CASRHSWQEGTEAFF. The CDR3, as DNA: TGTGCCAGCAGACATTCCTGGCAGGAGGGCACTGAAGCTTTCTTT.

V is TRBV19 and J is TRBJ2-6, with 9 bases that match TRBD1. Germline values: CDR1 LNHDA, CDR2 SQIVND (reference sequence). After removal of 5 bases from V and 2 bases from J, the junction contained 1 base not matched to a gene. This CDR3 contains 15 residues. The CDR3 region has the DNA TGTGCCAGTAGTGGGGACAGGGCTGGGGCCAACGTCCTGACTTTC. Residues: CASSGDRAGANVLTF.

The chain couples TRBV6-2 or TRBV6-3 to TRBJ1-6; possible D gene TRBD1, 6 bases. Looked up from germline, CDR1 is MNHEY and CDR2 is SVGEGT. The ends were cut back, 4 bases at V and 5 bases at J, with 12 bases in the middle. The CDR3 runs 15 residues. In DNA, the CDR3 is TGTGCCAGCAGTTTAGGGGGAATGAATAATTCACCCCTCCACTTT. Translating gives CASSLGGMNNSPLHF.

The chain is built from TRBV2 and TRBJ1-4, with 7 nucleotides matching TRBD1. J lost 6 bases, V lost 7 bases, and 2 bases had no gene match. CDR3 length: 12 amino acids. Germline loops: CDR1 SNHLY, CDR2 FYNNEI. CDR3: CASKGAHEKLFF. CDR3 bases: TGTGCCAGCAAGGGGGCGCATGAAAAACTGTTTTTT.

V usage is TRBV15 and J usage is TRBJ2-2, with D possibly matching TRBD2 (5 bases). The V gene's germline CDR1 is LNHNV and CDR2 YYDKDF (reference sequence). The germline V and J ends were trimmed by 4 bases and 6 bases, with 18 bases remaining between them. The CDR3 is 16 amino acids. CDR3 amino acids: CATSTNWGEGPGELFF. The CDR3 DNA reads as TGTGCCACCAGCACTAATTGGGGAGAAGGTCCCGGGGAGCTGTTTTTT. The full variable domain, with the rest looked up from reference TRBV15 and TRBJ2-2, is DAMVIQNPRYQVTQFGKPVTLSCSQTLNHNVMYWYQQKSSQAPKLLFHYYDKDFNNEADTPDNFQSRRPNTSFCFLDIRSPGLGDTAMYLCATSTNWGEGPGELFFGEGSRLTVL.

The CDR3 bases are TGTGCCAGCAGTAAGACAGTTATCGAAAACACCATATATTTT. This translates into CASSKTVIENTIYF. The gene calls are TRBV3-1 (or the pseudogene TRBV3-2) and TRBJ1-3; D may be TRBD1 (5 bases). Deletions cut 6 bases from V and 6 bases from J, with 15 bases between. Germline-derived CDR1 and CDR2 are LGHDT and YNNKEL (reference sequence). The CDR3 runs to 14 residues.

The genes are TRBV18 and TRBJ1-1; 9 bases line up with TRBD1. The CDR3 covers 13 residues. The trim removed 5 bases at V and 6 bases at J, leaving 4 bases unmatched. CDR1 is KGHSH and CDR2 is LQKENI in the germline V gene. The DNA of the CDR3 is TGTGCCAGCTCAGAGGGACAGGGCTCTGAAGCTTTCTTT. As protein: CASSEGQGSEAFF. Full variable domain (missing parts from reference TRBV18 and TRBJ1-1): NAGVMQNPRHLVRRRGQEARLRCSPMKGHSHVYWYRQLPEEGLKFMVYLQKENIIDESGMPKERFSAEFPKEGPSILRIQQVVRGDSAAYFCASSEGQGSEAFFGQGTRLTVV.

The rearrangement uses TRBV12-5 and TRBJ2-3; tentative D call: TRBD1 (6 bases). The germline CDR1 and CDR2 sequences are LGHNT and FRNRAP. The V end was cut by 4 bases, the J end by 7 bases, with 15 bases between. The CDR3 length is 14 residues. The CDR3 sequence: CASGWGPTGYTQYF. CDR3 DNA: TGTGCTAGTGGTTGGGGGCCTACGGGGTATACGCAGTATTTT.

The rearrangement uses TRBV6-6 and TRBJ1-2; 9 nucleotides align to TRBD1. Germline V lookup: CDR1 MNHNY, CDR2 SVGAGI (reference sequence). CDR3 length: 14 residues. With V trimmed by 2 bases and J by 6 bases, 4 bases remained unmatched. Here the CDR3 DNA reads TGTGCCAGCAGTTACAACAGGGGGCGTGATGGCTACACCTTC. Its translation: CASSYNRGRDGYTF.

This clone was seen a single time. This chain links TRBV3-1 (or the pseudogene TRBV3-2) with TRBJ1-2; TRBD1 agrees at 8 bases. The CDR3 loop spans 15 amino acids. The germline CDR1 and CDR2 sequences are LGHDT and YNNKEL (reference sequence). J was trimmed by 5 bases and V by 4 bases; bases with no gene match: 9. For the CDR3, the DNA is TGTGCCAGCAGCCCTGACAGGGGAGGGCTGTATGGCTACACCTTC. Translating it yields CASSPDRGGLYGYTF.

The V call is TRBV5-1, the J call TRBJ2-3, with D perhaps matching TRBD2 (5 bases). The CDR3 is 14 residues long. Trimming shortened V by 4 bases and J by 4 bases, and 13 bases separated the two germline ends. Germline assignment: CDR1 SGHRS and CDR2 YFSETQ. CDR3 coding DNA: TGCGCCAGCAGCGGACTGACCCCGCCAGATACGCAGTATTTT. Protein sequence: CASSGLTPPDTQYF.

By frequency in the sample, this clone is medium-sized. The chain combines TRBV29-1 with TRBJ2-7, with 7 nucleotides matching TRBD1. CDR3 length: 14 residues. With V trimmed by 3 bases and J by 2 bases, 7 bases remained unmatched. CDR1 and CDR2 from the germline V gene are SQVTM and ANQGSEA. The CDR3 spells CSVDKPGQTYEQYF. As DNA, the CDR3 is TGCAGCGTTGACAAGCCGGGACAGACCTACGAGCAGTACTTC.

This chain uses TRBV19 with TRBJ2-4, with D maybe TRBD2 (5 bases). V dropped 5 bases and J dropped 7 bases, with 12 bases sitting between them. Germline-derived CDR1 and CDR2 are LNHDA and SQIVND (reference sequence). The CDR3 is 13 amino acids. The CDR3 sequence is CASSPWEKNIQYF. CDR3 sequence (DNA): TGTGCCAGTAGTCCCTGGGAGAAGAACATTCAGTACTTC.

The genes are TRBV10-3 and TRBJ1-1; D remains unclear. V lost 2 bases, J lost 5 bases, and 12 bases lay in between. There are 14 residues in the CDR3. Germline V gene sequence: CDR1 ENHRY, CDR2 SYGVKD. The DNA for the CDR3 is TGTGCCATCAGTGAGCTCGACGGGAGGACTGAAGCTTTCTTT. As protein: CAISELDGRTEAFF.

CDR3 DNA sequence: TGTGCCAGCAGCTTAGTAAGCTCGCGGGAGCAGTACTTC. It translates to CASSLVSSREQYF. V is TRBV7-2 and J is TRBJ2-7; D remains ambiguous. The CDR3 has 13 residues. V lost 1 base, J lost 7 bases, and 11 bases lay in between. Germline CDR1 and CDR2: SGHTA and FQGNSA.

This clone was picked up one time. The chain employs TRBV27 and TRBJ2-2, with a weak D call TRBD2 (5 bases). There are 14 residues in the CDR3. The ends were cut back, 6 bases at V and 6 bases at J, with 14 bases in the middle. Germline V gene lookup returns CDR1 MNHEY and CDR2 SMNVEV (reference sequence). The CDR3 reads CASSPTGVSGELFF. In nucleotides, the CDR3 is TGTGCCAGCAGCCCCACCGGGGTGTCCGGGGAGCTGTTTTTT.